This T cell receptor (beta chain) was documented in a study of blood T cells in healthy people across ages. Using a J-beta primer mix together with a sample-barcoded 5' primer, a second PCR was run for roughly 6 to 11 cycles. One entry per CDR3 protein, called by TCRdb with MiXCR from the 5' RACE reads. The repertoire holds approximately 1.5 million distinct CDR3 sequences, with approximately 42% as singletons. The CDR3 sequence is 14 residues long. Germline assignment: CDR1 MNHNY and CDR2 SVGAGI (reference sequence). The V gene end was trimmed by 8 bases and the J gene end by 3 bases; junction bases not matched to a gene: 5. Isolation yielded PBMCs, at least 7 million per sample, in every case. In this sample, this clonotype turned up once.

Sequencing was carried out using blood. This TCR was sampled from a young woman in good health. The rearrangement links TRBV6-6 to TRBJ2-3; TRBD1 agrees at 10 bases. CDR3 region: CASLRDRGTDTQYF. Here the CDR3 DNA reads TGTGCCAGCTTGCGGGACAGGGGAACAGATACGCAGTATTTT.